Sequencing of this T cell receptor (beta chain) was carried out in a study of cytomegalovirus exposure and HLA in healthy donors. About the research overall: Among about 179 million T cells, an earlier analysis found around 100 million unique TCR beta sequences.

This clone was counted a few times. CDR1 is MDHEN and CDR2 is SYDVKM in the germline V gene. V was pared by 4 bases and J by 1 base, with 4 bases of the junction left unmatched. This CDR3 contains 15 residues. Primers included in the PCR were 60 Vbeta and 13 Jbeta primers. Sequencing was performed with immunoSEQ multiplex PCR; in TCRdb, only in-frame clones are kept and a portion is missing. The sample shows 170,000 or so clones, over 70% of them seen only once. The origin of this receptor is a woman in her 30s in good health and CMV-seropositive. The rearrangement links TRBV28 to TRBJ2-3; 8 bases align to TRBD2. Material: PBMCs. The CDR3 DNA reads as TGTGCCAGCAGTTGGAGCGGGAGTGGCACAGATACGCAGTATTTT. Its translation is CASSWSGSGTDTQYF.